The entry below describes one T cell receptor beta chain. Original analysis: Amplification of reference gene primers provided the estimated nucleated cell counts. Measured with immunoSEQ multiplex PCR; TCRdb has only the in-frame clones, and not every one. The DNA gave D and trimming, while V, J and clone size come from that table. The data hold roughly 110,000 clones, with 75% to 90% observed a single time. The CDR3 totals 15 residues. Germline values: CDR1 SGHRS, CDR2 YFSETQ. V lost 1 base and J 4 bases, leaving 14 bases between the germline ends. This entry comes from a study of blood T cell repertoires in COVID-19. Study at large: The samples span acute and convalescent COVID-19 from the United States, Italy and Spain. PBMCs, B-cell-depleted T cells, or T cells provided the cDNA or gDNA that made up the material.

The sample consisted of peripheral blood. This chain joins TRBV5-1 and TRBJ2-5, with a tentative D call TRBD2 (6 bases). The sequence was obtained from a woman aged 40 to 50 with acute or convalescent COVID-19. The CDR3 coding sequence is TGCGCCAGCAGCTTGTCTCGATCGGGAGTAGAGACCCAGTACTTC. Its protein product is CASSLSRSGVETQYF.